This T cell receptor (beta chain) appears in the sequencing data of a study of sequential checkpoint blockade in melanoma. Measured with immunoSEQ multiplex PCR; TCRdb has only the in-frame clones, and not every one. The table includes about 19,000 clones, around 73% detected once. Treatment of the sample: randomized to nivolumab then ipilimumab (arm A) or the reverse (arm B). DNA-damaging chemotherapy had not been given to any patient beforehand. Sequences were derived from CD8+ T cells sorted from blood (inferred from file names), sampled from a patient given nivolumab and ipilimumab in sequence. The TCR comes from a human donor with melanoma.

This chain's CDR3 is CASSLRPGLAGLSTDTQYF. The CDR3 nucleotides are TGTGCCAGCTCACTTCGGCCGGGACTAGCGGGGTTGAGCACAGATACGCAGTATTTT. The chain combines TRBV18 with TRBJ2-3; 13 bases line up with TRBD2. There are 19 residues in the CDR3. From germline, CDR1 is KGHSH and CDR2 LQKENI. Trimming at V came to 4 bases and at J to 0 bases, leaving 10 bases not matched to a gene.